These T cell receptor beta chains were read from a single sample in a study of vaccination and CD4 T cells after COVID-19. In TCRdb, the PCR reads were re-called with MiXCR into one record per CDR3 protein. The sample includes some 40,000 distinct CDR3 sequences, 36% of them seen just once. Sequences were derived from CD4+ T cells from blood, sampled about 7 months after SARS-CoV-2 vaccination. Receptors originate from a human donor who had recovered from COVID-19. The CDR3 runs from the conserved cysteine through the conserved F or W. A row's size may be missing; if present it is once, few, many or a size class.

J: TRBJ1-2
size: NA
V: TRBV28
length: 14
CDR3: CASSGVGQGYGYTF

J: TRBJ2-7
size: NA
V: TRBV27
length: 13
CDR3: CASSNTGGLEQYF

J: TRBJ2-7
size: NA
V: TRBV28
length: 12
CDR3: CASRSGSYEQYF

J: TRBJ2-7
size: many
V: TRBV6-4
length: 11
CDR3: CASSNSYEQYF

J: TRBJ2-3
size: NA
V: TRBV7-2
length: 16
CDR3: CASSRTGASTTDTQYF

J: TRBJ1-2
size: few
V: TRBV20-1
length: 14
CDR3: CSATFTTGDYGYTF

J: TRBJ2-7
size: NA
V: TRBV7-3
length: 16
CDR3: CASSLTGTSGNHEQYF

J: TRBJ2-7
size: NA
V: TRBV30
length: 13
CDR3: CAWSRTGAYEQYF

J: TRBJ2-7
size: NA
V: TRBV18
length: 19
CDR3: CASSPSPGTSGSTSYEQYF

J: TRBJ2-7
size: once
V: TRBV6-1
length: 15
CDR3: CASGPLAGGSYEQYF

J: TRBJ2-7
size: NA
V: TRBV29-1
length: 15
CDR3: CSVEGPGTALGEQYF

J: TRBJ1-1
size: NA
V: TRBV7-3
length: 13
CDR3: CASSFQGKTEAFF

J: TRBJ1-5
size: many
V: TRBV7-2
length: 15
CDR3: CASSLDRGGNQPQHF

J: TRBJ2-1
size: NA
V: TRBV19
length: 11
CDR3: CASGLFNEQFF

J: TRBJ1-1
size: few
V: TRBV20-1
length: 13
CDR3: CSARQDMNTEAFF

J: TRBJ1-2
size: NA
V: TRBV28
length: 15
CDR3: CASSEYPDRVNGYTF

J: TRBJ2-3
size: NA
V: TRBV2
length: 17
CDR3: CASSRDRGPIHTDTQYF

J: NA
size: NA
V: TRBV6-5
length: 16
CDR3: CASSYSASGHQETQYF

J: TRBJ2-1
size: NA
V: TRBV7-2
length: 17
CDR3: CASSPGPAEPVYNEQFF

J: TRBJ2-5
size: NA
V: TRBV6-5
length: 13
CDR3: CASSYSIRETQYF

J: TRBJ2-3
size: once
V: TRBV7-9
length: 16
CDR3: CASSLTATAATDTQYF

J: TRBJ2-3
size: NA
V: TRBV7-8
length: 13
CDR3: CASSRARTDTQYF

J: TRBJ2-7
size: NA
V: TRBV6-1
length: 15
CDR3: CASKAVRTAGYEQYF

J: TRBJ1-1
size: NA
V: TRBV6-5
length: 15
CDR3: CASSYSIRVATEAFF

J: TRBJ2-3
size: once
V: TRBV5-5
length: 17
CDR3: CASSLMATGGAIDTQYF

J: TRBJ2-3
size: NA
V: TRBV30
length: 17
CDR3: CAWSVLAGSGVTDTQYF

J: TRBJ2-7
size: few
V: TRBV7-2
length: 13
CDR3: CASSFNRGPEQYF

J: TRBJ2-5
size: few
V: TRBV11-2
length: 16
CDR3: CASSPRLAGGWETQYF

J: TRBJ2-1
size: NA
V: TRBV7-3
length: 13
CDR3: CASSFVSGNEQFF